This T cell receptor (beta chain) was sequenced in a study of cytomegalovirus exposure and HLA in healthy donors. General observations from the study: Follow-up analysis found HLA locus-dependent TCR association rates, highest for DRB1 and lowest for HLA-C.

The PCR contained 60 Vbeta and 13 Jbeta primers. Libraries were prepared by immunoSEQ multiplex PCR; TCRdb keeps only in-frame clonotypes and omits some of them. The data hold approximately 180,000 clones, with around 83% observed a single time. The length of the CDR3 is 14 residues. Germline assignment: CDR1 MNHEY and CDR2 SVGAGI. V was clipped by 6 bases and J by 0 bases, with 11 bases between them. The table lists this clone with a few counts. Its matching antigen is unknown. This receptor was identified in a woman aged 18 to 35 in good health and CMV-seronegative. The chain carries TRBV6-5 and TRBJ1-1, with D possibly being TRBD1 (6 bases). What was sequenced was PBMCs. The CDR3 spells CASSRTVMNTEAFF. CDR3 in DNA: TGTGCCAGCAGCCGGACAGTAATGAACACTGAAGCTTTCTTT.